These 24 T cell receptor delta chains were sequenced from one sample in a study of γδ T cells in repeated Plasmodium falciparum infection. Gammadelta T cells were flow-sorted from PBMC into Vgamma9/Vdelta2+ and Vdelta2-negative populations for bulk analysis. TCRdb re-called the multiplex PCR reads using CATT. The table includes more than 70,000 delta-chain clones, 0.75% to 1% detected once. The sequenced material came from gamma-delta T cells from blood. The receptors originated from a pool of human donors (malaria-infected and uninfected, not separated).

Note on this clone: The amino acid sequence in TCRdb belongs to a much larger clone and departs from this DNA's translation at residue 17, likely a sequencing read error; the sequence shown is translated from the DNA. Other DNA sequences in the same sample also yield this CDR3. The chain has TRDV2 and TRDJ3; 10 bases align to TRDD3. The J gene, left out of TCRdb, was set here by checking the DNA against germline. The germline CDR1 and CDR2 sequences are GEAIGNYY and EKD. Trimming removed 1 base from V and 5 bases from J; junction bases left unmatched: 25. CDR3 length: 24 amino acids. In nucleotides, the CDR3 is TGTGCCTGTGACACTCTCGTACTGGGGGATGAAAATCCCCACGCGTCCAGGGACACCCGACAGATGTTTTTC. This translates into CACDTLVLGDENPHASRDTRQMFF.

About this clone itself: TCRdb assigns this DNA the protein of a much larger clone, which departs from its translation at residue 9; this likely reflects a read error, and the protein shown comes from translating the DNA. V is TRDV2 and J is TRDJ1; the match to TRDD3 covers 10 bases. No J gene is reported in TCRdb; it was inferred here by comparing the DNA with germline. Germline CDR1 and CDR2: GEAIGNYY and EKD. V lost 6 bases, J lost 2 bases, and 11 bases stayed unmatched. The CDR3 extends over 16 amino acids. In nucleotides, the CDR3 is TGTGCCTGTCGAAGTACTGGGGGATCAAGAACCGATAAACTCATCTTT. Protein product: CACRSTGGSRTDKLIF.

This clone was detected a few times. The likely explanation is a read error, given a far larger clone one base away. Other DNA sequences of this sample code for an identical CDR3. The chain is built from TRDV1 and TRDJ1; 8 positions match TRDD3. No J gene was available from TCRdb, and it was assigned here by a germline match of the DNA. Germline V gives CDR1 TSWWSYY, CDR2 QGS. The length of the CDR3 is 18 residues. V was clipped by 9 bases and J by 2 bases; unmatched bases: 20. The CDR3 coding sequence is TGTGCTCTCGGGTCCCGTTCCCTAATGGGATACGGAACCGATAAACTCATCTTT. This encodes CALGSRSLMGYGTDKLIF.

This clone turned up a few times. The TCRdb record carries a much larger clone's protein, which differs from this DNA's translation at residue 11; a read error is the likely cause, and the protein listed here is the DNA translation. The chain carries TRDV1 and TRDJ1; 11 bases are a match to TRDD3. The J gene is not listed in TCRdb, so it was assigned here from a DNA match to germline. The CDR3 spans 25 residues. Germline lookup yields CDR1 TSWWSYY and CDR2 QGS. V lost 3 bases to trimming and J lost 0 bases; unmatched junction nucleotides: 30. In nucleotides, the CDR3 is TGTGCTCTTGGGGACCACTGGCCTTCCAGATGCAACTCTGGGGGATACAAGTGGTACACCGATAAACTCATCTTT. Amino acids: CALGDHWPSRCNSGGYKWYTDKLIF.

This clone has just a few counts. This sequence is one base from a far larger clone and is likely a read error. Other DNA sequences in the same sample also yield this CDR3. This sequence joins TRDV1 and TRDJ2; unclear D gene. Germline assignment: CDR1 TSWWSYY and CDR2 QGS. The length of the CDR3 is 16 residues. DNA of the CDR3: TGTGCTCTTGGGGGCCCTTTTTGGGCTTTGACGGCACAACTCTTCTTT. Its protein is CALGGPFWALTAQLFF.

Concerning this clone itself: The translation of this DNA and the TCRdb protein of a much larger clone differ at residue 14, probably owing to a read error; the protein shown here is translated from the DNA. This chain joins TRDV2 and TRDJ1; 12 bases match TRDD3. No J gene is reported in TCRdb; it was inferred here by comparing the DNA with germline. Looked up from germline, CDR1 is GEAIGNYY and CDR2 is EKD. This CDR3 comprises 18 residues. The CDR3 loop reads CACDPLLGDTGYTGKLIF. The CDR3 nucleotides read TGTGCCTGTGACCCCCTACTGGGGGATACAGGGTACACCGGTAAACTCATCTTT.

Remarks on this clone: TCRdb assigns this DNA the protein of a much larger clone, which departs from its translation at residue 5; this likely reflects a read error, and the protein shown comes from translating the DNA. DNA of the CDR3: TGTGCCTGTGACCCGAAGTACTACCAGCCGATGTACACCGATAAACTCATCTTT. Amino acids: CACDPKYYQPMYTDKLIF. The rearrangement joins TRDV2 to TRDJ1; D uncertain. TCRdb offers no J gene call, so here the DNA was matched to germline to obtain one. Germline V gene data show CDR1 as GEAIGNYY and CDR2 as EKD. The CDR3 sequence is 18 residues long. The V end lost 3 bases, the J end lost 0 bases, and 22 bases lay between the germline ends.

As for this clone: This likely reflects a read error, since a far larger clone is one base away. Other DNA sequences in this specimen translate into the identical CDR3. The CDR3 reads CACDTVGGVQGYPDKLIF. CDR3 in DNA: TGTGCCTGTGACACGGTAGGAGGTGTGCAAGGATATCCGGATAAGCTCATCTTT. The J gene went uncalled, whereas the V gene is TRDV2; the table's TRDD3 call for D was not verified on the DNA. This CDR3 spans 18 amino acids. The V gene's germline CDR1 is GEAIGNYY and CDR2 EKD.

The table lists this clone with a few counts. Compared with germline, one end of the junction differs, possibly owing to a read error. V usage is TRDV1 and J usage is TRDJ2; 8 nucleotides align to TRDD3. Germline CDR1 TSWWSYY, CDR2 QGS. The CDR3 is made up of 20 amino acids. CDR3 DNA: TGTGCTCCTGGGGAACGCCTTCCCCCTGGGGGACCCTCTTTAACAGCACAACTCTTCTTT. Amino acids: CAPGERLPPGGPSLTAQLFF.

A remark on this clone: This probably arose from a read error, given a far larger clone one base away. Other DNA sequences from this sample encode an identical CDR3 as well. The chain uses TRDV2 and TRDJ3; TRDD3 aligns across 7 bases. TCRdb lists no J gene, so it was determined here by aligning the DNA to germline. The CDR3 is 19 residues long. Germline values: CDR1 GEAIGNYY, CDR2 EKD. CDR3 in DNA: TGTGCCTGTGACACCGCTGGGGGGCCTAGCTCCTGGGACACCCGGCAGATGTTTTTC. This codes for CACDTAGGPSSWDTRQMFF.

Only a few counts were recorded for this clone. With a far larger clone one base away, a read error is the likely cause. Other DNA sequences within the sample encode an identical CDR3. V and J are TRDV2 and TRDJ1, with D unresolved. TCRdb records no J gene; here it was assigned by comparing the DNA to germline. Germline V lookup: CDR1 GEAIGNYY, CDR2 EKD. This CDR3 has 15 residues. V was trimmed by 0 bases and J by 2 bases, leaving 12 bases between them. CDR3 in amino acids: CACDTVATPTDKLIF. CDR3 nucleotides: TGTGCCTGTGACACCGTTGCAACCCCTACCGATAAACTCATCTTT.

This clone was picked up a small number of times. TCRdb attributes to this sequence the protein of a much larger clone, which differs from the DNA translation at residue 13; a read error is likely, and the protein displayed is translated from the DNA. This sequence joins TRDV2 and TRDJ1; TRDD3 agrees at 9 bases. TCRdb leaves out the J gene; it was filled in here by matching the DNA to germline. Trimming at V came to 0 bases and at J to 0 bases, leaving 16 bases not matched to a gene. The CDR3 loop spans 20 amino acids. CDR1 and CDR2 (germline): GEAIGNYY, EKD. CDR3 in amino acids: CACDTVLGDPNSGYTDKLIF. The CDR3 DNA sequence: TGTGCCTGTGACACCGTACTGGGGGACCCTAATTCGGGATACACCGATAAACTCATCTTT.

About this clone itself: TCRdb lists the protein of a much larger clone for this DNA, which differs at residues 4 and 13, so this is likely a read error; the protein given here is translated from the DNA itself. The chain recombines TRDV1 with TRDJ1, with 7 bases that match TRDD2. Germline-derived CDR1 and CDR2 are TSWWSYY and QGS. This CDR3 contains 18 residues. CDR3 nucleotides: TGTGCTCTTGAGGAAAGATTTCCTACGACCGGGTCTTGCGATAAACTCATCTTT. It yields the protein CALEERFPTTGSCDKLIF.

A word on this clone: The protein that TCRdb holds for this DNA derives from a much larger clone and differs from the translated DNA at residue 6, which likely indicates a read error; the protein shown here is translated from the DNA. The J gene is TRDJ1, the V gene TRDV1; D possibly corresponds to TRDD3 (5 bases). The J gene comes from matching the DNA to germline here; TCRdb lacks it. The germline V and J ends were trimmed by 6 bases and 2 bases, with 19 bases remaining between them. The germline gives CDR1 TSWWSYY, CDR2 QGS. The CDR3 covers 16 residues. In nucleotides, the CDR3 is TGTGCTCTTGGTGGGGTCTGCGAACTTAAAACCGATAAACTCATCTTT. This codes for CALGGVCELKTDKLIF.

This clone was detected a few times. For this DNA, TCRdb reports the protein of a much larger clone, which diverges at residue 9, most likely from a read error; the protein presented here is translated directly from the DNA. The chain carries TRDV1 and TRDJ1, with D tentatively TRDD2 (6 bases). Matching the DNA to germline supplied the J gene, which TCRdb does not give. Trimming shortened V by 8 bases and J by 0 bases, and 28 bases separated the two germline ends. In germline, CDR1 is TSWWSYY, CDR2 QGS. This CDR3 is built from 19 residues. CDR3 bases: TGTGCTCTTTCCTACCGGGATGGTGGAGGGTTACAGTACACCGATAAACTCATCTTT. Translated, it gives CALSYRDGGGLQYTDKLIF.

In this sample, this clone turned up a few times. A far larger clone differs by one base, so this is likely a read error. J is TRDJ2 and V is TRDV2; unclear D gene. TCRdb lists no J gene, so it was determined here by aligning the DNA to germline. V was trimmed by 0 bases and J by 4 bases, leaving 23 bases between them. Germline lookup yields CDR1 GEAIGNYY and CDR2 EKD. The CDR3 covers 19 residues. The CDR3 nucleotides are TGTGCCTGTGACACCGTGAATACCCACGACTCAGTCGGGACAGCACAACTCTTCTTT. Amino acid sequence: CACDTVNTHDSVGTAQLFF.

As for this clone: The protein held in TCRdb is that of a much larger clone and does not match this DNA's translation at residue 6, likely because of a read error; the protein shown is translated from the DNA. This chain uses TRDV2 with TRDJ1, with D perhaps matching TRDD3 (6 bases). TCRdb lists no J gene, so it was determined here by aligning the DNA to germline. Germline V gene sequence: CDR1 GEAIGNYY, CDR2 EKD. The CDR3 length is 15 residues. The germline V and J ends were trimmed by 0 bases and 3 bases, with 13 bases remaining between them. As DNA, the CDR3 is TGTGCCTGTGACACCGCTGGGGATGACGCCGATAAACTCATCTTT. It encodes CACDTAGDDADKLIF.

Of note for this clone: TCRdb shows a much larger clone's protein in place of this DNA's translation, and the two differ at residue 15, likely through a read error; the protein shown is translated from the DNA. The genes are TRDV1 and TRDJ1, with D unresolved. This CDR3 comprises 22 residues. V lost 2 bases and J 0 bases, leaving 31 bases between the germline ends. CDR1 is TSWWSYY and CDR2 is QGS in the germline V gene. Here the CDR3 DNA reads TGTGCTCTTGGGGAAATGAAGGCTCGAATGAGGAGATTTACCAGGTACACCGATAAACTCATCTTT. This encodes CALGEMKARMRRFTRYTDKLIF.

In its sample, this clone was seen a few times. Only one base separates this from a far larger clonotype, so it likely reflects a read error. Different DNA sequences within this sample yield the same CDR3. CDR3 coding DNA: TGTGCTCTCGGGGAAGGGGACTTCCTACGTGACCCCTGGGGGAAGTCGACCCGAGGCACCGATAAACTCATCTTT. Translation gives CALGEGDFLRDPWGKSTRGTDKLIF. J is TRDJ1 and V is TRDV1; either TRDD2 or TRDD3 may supply D (8 bases each). Here the J gene was assigned by germline matching of the DNA, as TCRdb has none. The CDR3 is made up of 25 amino acids. From germline, CDR1 is TSWWSYY and CDR2 QGS.

This clone turned up a few times. This likely traces to a read error, being one base from a far larger clone. With the J gene uncalled, the V gene is TRDV1; TRDD3 is taken as the D call from the table, unchecked against the DNA. Germline CDR1 TSWWSYY, CDR2 QGS. The CDR3 length is 20 residues. CDR3 nucleotide sequence: TGTGCTCTTGGGGAAAGGCCTGATTGGGGATACAAGGACCACACCGATAAGCTCATCTTT. It yields the protein CALGERPDWGYKDHTDKLIF.

This clone has more than one count but fewer than ten. One base separates it from a far larger clone, so it is likely a read error. Other DNA sequences within the sample encode an identical CDR3. The J gene is TRDJ1, the V gene TRDV2, with 8 nucleotides matching TRDD3. The germline V gene has CDR1 GEAIGNYY and CDR2 EKD. This CDR3 region has 18 residues. After removal of 0 bases from V and 1 base from J, the junction contained 12 bases not matched to a gene. This CDR3 reads CACDTVSRLGGGTDKLIF. The DNA of the CDR3 is TGTGCCTGTGACACCGTGTCCCGACTGGGGGGGGGCACCGATAAACTCATCTTT.

Comment on this clone: With only one base between it and a far larger clone, this is likely a read error. This sample includes further DNA sequences coding for the same CDR3. CDR3 in DNA: TGTGCTCTTGGGGAACTACTCCCTAGGATCTACTGGGGGATACGACCCGATAAACTCATCTTT. Translating it yields CALGELLPRIYWGIRPDKLIF. This rearrangement joins TRDV1 to TRDJ1; 13 bases fit TRDD3. The CDR3 covers 21 residues. The V segment lost 0 bases and the J segment 3 bases; nucleotides outside the gene matches: 16. The germline CDR1 and CDR2 sequences are TSWWSYY and QGS.

This clone has more than one count but fewer than ten. This DNA's translation differs at residue 12 from TCRdb's protein, which comes from a much larger clone; a read error is likely, and the protein shown is translated from the DNA. The V call is TRDV1, the J call TRDJ1; 8 nucleotides match TRDD2. No J gene was available from TCRdb, and it was assigned here by a germline match of the DNA. The CDR3 runs 24 residues. Looked up from germline, CDR1 is TSWWSYY and CDR2 is QGS. The V and J ends lost 3 bases and 0 bases, in that order; junction bases with no gene match: 30. CDR3 sequence (DNA): TGTGCTCTTGGGGATTATTGGTCCCTCTTCCTACATTCAGGGGGAACACCGTACACCGATAAACTCATCTTT. Translating it yields CALGDYWSLFLHSGGTPYTDKLIF.

This clone was picked up a small number of times. TCRdb shows a much larger clone's protein in place of this DNA's translation, and the two differ at residue 6, likely through a read error; the protein shown is translated from the DNA. The gene calls are TRDV1 and TRDJ1; D call uncertain. As TCRdb names no J gene, one was assigned here on the basis of a DNA match to germline. The CDR3 sequence is 20 residues long. Germline CDR1 is TSWWSYY and CDR2 is QGS. V lost 5 bases, J lost 0 bases, and 28 bases lay in between. The chain's CDR3 is CALGPLLSSVRVSYTDKLIF. The CDR3 region has the DNA TGTGCTCTTGGGCCTCTCCTCTCCTCCGTACGAGTTTCTTACACCGATAAACTCATCTTT.